This record covers a single TCR beta chain. In the authors' methods: Using reference gene primer amplification, nucleated cell counts were estimated. Profiling relied on immunoSEQ multiplex PCR, and the TCRdb table lists in-frame clones only, not all of them. That table gives V, J and clone size, and the DNA gave D and trimming. The repertoire holds under 300,000 clones, with about four fifths as singletons. The data belong to a study of blood T cell repertoires in COVID-19. Whole-study context: Samples taken during acute and convalescent COVID-19 were collected in the United States, Italy and Spain.

In germline, CDR1 is SGHTA, CDR2 FQGNSA. The CDR3 covers 14 residues. With V trimmed by 4 bases and J by 3 bases, 4 bases remained unmatched. Patients of the Seattle cohort, enrolled during active infection, were followed longitudinally. This receptor was obtained from a human donor with COVID-19, enrolled during active disease. The donor label of this sample is uncertain. Sequenced input: peripheral blood. This chain links TRBV7-2 with TRBJ2-7; 9 bases agree with TRBD2. CDR3: CASSSGLAYYEQYF. CDR3 bases: TGTGCCAGCAGCTCGGGACTAGCCTACTACGAGCAGTACTTC.